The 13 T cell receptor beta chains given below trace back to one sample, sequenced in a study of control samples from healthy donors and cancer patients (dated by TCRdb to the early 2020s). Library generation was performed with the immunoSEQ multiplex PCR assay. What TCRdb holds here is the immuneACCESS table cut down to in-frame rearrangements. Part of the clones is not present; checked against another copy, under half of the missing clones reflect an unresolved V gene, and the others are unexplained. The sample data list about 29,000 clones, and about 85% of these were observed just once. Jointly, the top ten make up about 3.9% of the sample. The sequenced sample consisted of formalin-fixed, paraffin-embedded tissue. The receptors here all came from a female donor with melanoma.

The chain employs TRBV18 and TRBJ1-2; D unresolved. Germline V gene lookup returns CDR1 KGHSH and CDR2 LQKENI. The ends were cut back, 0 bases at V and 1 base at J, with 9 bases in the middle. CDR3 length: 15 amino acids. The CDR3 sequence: CASSPPSRNNYGYTF. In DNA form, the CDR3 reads TGTGCCAGCTCACCACCGTCGCGGAATAACTATGGCTACACCTTC.

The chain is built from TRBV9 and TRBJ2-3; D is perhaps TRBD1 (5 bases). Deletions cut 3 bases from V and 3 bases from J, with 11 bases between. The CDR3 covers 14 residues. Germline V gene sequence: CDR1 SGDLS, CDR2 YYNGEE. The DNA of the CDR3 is TGTGCCAGCAGCGACAGGAGAAGGACAGATACGCAGTATTTT. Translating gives CASSDRRRTDTQYF.

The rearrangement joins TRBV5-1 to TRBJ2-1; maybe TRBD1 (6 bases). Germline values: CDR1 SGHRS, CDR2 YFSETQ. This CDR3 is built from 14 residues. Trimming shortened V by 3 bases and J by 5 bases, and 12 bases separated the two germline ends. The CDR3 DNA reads TGCGCCAGCAGCTCCTCTACAGGGAACAATGAGCAGTTCTTC. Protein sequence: CASSSSTGNNEQFF.

The CDR3 region is CASSDGLGILGWDTGELFF. The CDR3 coding sequence is TGTGCCAGCAGTGACGGATTAGGGATACTGGGTTGGGACACCGGGGAGCTGTTTTTT. This sequence joins TRBV2 and TRBJ2-2; no firm D call. Trimming stripped 3 bases from V and 3 bases from J, with 23 bases between. The CDR3 covers 19 residues. Germline-derived CDR1 and CDR2 are SNHLY and FYNNEI.

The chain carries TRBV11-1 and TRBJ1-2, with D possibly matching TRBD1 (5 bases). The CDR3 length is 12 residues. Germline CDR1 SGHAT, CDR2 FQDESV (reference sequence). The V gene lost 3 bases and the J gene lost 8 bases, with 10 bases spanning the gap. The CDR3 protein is CASSLDGTGYTF. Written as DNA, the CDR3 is TGTGCCAGCAGCTTGGACGGGACCGGCTACACCTTC.

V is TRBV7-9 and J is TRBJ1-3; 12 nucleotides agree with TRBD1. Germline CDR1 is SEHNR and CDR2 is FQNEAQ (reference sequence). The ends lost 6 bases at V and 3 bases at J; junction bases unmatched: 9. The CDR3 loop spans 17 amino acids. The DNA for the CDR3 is TGTGCCAGCAGTCAGGGGGACAGGGGGCTTCGTGGAAACACCATATATTTT. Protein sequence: CASSQGDRGLRGNTIYF.

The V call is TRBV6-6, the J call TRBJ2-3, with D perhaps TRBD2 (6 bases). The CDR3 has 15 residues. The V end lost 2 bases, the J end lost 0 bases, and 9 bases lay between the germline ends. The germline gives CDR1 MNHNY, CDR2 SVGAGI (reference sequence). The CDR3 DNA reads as TGTGCCAGCAGTTACGGCGGGGTTAGCACAGATACGCAGTATTTT. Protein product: CASSYGGVSTDTQYF.

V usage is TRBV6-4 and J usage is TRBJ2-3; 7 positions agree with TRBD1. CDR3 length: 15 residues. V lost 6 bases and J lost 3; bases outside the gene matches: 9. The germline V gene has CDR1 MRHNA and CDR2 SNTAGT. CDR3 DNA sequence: TGTGCCAGCAGATCGGGACAGAGGGCTACAGATACGCAGTATTTT. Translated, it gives CASRSGQRATDTQYF.

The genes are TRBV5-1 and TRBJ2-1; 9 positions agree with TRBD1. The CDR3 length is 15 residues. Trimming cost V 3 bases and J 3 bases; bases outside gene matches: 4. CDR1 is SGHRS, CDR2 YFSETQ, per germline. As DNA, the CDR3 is TGCGCCAGCAGCTCCTGGACAGGGGACTACAATGAGCAGTTCTTC. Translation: CASSSWTGDYNEQFF.

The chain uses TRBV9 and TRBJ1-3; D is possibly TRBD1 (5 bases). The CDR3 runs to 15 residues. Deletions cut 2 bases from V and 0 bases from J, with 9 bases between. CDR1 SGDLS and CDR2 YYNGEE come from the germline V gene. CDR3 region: CASSVGASSGNTIYF. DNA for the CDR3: TGTGCCAGCAGCGTTGGGGCTTCCTCTGGAAACACCATATATTTT.

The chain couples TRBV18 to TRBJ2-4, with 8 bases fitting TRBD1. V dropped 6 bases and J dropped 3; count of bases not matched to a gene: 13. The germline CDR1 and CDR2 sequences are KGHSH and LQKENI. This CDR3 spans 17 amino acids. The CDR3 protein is CASSQIQGGLSKNIQYF. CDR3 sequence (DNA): TGTGCCAGCTCGCAAATACAGGGGGGTTTGAGCAAAAACATTCAGTACTTC.

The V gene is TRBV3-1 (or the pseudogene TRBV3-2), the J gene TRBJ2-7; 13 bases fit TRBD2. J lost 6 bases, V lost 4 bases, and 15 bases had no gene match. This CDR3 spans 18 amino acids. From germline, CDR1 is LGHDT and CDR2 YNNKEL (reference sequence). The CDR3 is CASSPWTSGRMRISEQYF. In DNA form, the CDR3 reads TGTGCCAGCAGCCCCTGGACTAGCGGGAGAATGAGGATATCCGAGCAGTACTTC.

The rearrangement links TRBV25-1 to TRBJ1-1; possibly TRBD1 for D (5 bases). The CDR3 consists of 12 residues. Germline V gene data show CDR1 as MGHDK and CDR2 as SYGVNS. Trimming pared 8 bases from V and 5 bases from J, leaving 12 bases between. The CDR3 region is CASRGGRTEAFF. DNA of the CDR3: TGTGCCAGCCGGGGGGGAAGGACTGAAGCTTTCTTT.